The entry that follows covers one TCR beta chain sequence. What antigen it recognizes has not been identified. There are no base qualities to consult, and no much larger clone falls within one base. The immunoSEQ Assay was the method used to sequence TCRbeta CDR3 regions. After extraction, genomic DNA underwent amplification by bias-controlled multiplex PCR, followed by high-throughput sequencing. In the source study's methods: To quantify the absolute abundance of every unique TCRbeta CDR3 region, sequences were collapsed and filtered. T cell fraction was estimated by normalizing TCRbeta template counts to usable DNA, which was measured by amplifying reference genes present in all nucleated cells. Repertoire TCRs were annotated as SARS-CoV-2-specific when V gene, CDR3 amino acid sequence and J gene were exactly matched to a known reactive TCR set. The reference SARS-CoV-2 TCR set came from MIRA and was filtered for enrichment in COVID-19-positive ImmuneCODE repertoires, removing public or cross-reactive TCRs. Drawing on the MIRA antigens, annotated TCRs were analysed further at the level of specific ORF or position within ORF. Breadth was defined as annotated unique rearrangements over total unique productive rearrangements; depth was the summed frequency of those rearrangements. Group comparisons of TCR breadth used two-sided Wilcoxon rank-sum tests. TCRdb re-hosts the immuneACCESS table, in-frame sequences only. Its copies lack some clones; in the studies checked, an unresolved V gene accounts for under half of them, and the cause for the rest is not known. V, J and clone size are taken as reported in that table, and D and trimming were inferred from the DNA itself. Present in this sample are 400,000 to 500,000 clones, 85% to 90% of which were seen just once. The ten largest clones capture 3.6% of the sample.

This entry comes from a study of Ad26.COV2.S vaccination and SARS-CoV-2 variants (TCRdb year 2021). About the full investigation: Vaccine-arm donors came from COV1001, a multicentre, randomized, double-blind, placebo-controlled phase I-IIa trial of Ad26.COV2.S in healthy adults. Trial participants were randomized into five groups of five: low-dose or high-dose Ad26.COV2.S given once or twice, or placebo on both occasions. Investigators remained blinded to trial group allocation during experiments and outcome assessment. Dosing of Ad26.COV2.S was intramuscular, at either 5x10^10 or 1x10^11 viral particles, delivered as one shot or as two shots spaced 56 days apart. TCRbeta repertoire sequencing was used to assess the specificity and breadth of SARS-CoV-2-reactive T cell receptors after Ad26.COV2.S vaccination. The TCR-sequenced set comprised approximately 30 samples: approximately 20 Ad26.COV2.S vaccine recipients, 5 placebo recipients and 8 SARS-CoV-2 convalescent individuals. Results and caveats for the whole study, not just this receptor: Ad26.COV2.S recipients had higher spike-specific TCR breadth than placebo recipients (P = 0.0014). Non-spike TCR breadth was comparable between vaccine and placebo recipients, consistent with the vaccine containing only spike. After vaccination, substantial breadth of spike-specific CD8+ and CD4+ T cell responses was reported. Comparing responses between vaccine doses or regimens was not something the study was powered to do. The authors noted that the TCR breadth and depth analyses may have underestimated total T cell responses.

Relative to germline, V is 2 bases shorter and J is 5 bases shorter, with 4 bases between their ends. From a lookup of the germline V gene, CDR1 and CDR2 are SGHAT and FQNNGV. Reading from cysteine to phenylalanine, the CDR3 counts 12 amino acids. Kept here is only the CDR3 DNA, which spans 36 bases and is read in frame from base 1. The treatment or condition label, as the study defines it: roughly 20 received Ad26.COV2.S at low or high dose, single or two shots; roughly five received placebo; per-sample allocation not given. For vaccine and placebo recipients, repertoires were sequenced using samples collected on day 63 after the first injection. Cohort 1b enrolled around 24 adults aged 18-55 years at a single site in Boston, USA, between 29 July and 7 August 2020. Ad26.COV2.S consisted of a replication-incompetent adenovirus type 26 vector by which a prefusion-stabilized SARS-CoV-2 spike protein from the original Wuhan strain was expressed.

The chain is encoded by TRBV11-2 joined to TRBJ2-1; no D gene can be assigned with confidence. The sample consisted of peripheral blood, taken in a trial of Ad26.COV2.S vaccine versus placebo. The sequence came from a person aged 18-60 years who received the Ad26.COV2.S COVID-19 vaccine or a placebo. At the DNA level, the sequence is TGTGCCAGCAGCTTATATAACAATGAGCAGTTCTTC. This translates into CASSLYNNEQFF.